These 20 T cell receptor beta chains share one sample of origin, sequenced in a study of cytomegalovirus exposure and HLA in healthy donors. PCR was performed using 60 Vbeta and 13 Jbeta primers. Data came from immunoSEQ multiplex PCR; TCRdb stores just in-frame clones and leaves some out. Of approximately 260,000 clones listed, 80% to 95% are singletons. Source material: PBMCs. These receptors all come from a girl aged 2-10 years in good health and CMV-seronegative.

This chain uses TRBV6-5 with TRBJ1-2, with a tentative D call TRBD1 (5 bases). Germline values: CDR1 MNHEY, CDR2 SVGAGI. V lost 8 bases to trimming and J lost 8 bases, with 18 bases between them. CDR3 length: 13 amino acids. The chain's CDR3 is CASRGEGRGGYTF. CDR3 nucleotide sequence: TGTGCCAGCCGAGGGGAGGGTAGGGGCGGCTACACCTTC.

The chain joins TRBV6-5 to TRBJ2-3, with D possibly TRBD2 on 5 matching bases. Trimming left V 6 bases short and J 0 bases short, with 10 bases between. The CDR3 length is 14 residues. CDR1 MNHEY and CDR2 SVGAGI come from the germline V gene. CDR3 coding DNA: TGTGCCAGCAGGGAACTAGGGAGCACAGATACGCAGTATTTT. Amino acids: CASRELGSTDTQYF.

The genes are TRBV7-9 and TRBJ2-1; the match to TRBD1 covers 9 bases. Germline values: CDR1 SEHNR, CDR2 FQNEAQ (reference sequence). After removal of 5 bases from V and 1 base from J, the junction contained 6 bases not matched to a gene. There are 16 residues in the CDR3. Here the CDR3 DNA reads TGTGCCAGCAGCCCCGGGACAGGGAATTCCTACAATGAGCAGTTCTTC. This codes for CASSPGTGNSYNEQFF. The full variable domain, with the rest looked up from reference TRBV7-9 and TRBJ2-1, is DTGVSQNPRHKITKRGQNVTFRCDPISEHNRLYWYRQTLGQGPEFLTYFQNEAQLEKSRLLSDRFSAERPKGSFSTLEIQRTEQGDSAMYLCASSPGTGNSYNEQFFGPGTRLTVL.

J is TRBJ2-2 and V is TRBV6-1; D gene ambiguous. The CDR3 contains 13 residues. CDR1 and CDR2 (germline): MNHNS, SASEGT. V was pared by 4 bases and J by 5 bases, with 8 bases between. CDR3 amino acids: CASSVAGTGELFF. CDR3 in DNA: TGTGCCAGCAGTGTGGCTGGTACCGGGGAGCTGTTTTTT.

The chain recombines TRBV28 with TRBJ2-5; 8 bases line up with TRBD2. The J call may be faulty, since TRBJ2-7 better matches the DNA end. Germline V lookup: CDR1 MDHEN, CDR2 SYDVKM. CDR3 length: 16 amino acids. The CDR3, as DNA: TGTGCCAGCAGTTTAGAGGCAAGCGGGGGAACGTACGAGCAGTACTTC. This translates into CASSLEASGGTYEQYF.

The J gene is TRBJ2-6, the V gene TRBV5-1, with D possibly matching TRBD1 (6 bases). Per germline, CDR1 SGHRS and CDR2 YFSETQ. CDR3 length: 16 amino acids. Trimming cost V 4 bases and J 2 bases, with 13 bases left between them. In DNA form, the CDR3 reads TGCGCCAGCAGCCCCCCCGGACAGACTGGGGCCAACGTCCTGACTTTC. This translates into CASSPPGQTGANVLTF.

The chain carries TRBV11-2 and TRBJ2-2; 9 bases map to TRBD1. This CDR3 has 19 amino acids. Germline values: CDR1 SGHAT, CDR2 FQNNGV. V lost 2 bases, J lost 3 bases, and 13 bases stayed unmatched. Here the CDR3 DNA reads TGTGCCAGCAGCTTAATCCCTTACAGGGGGCGGAGGGACACCGGGGAGCTGTTTTTT. It translates to CASSLIPYRGRRDTGELFF.

For the CDR3, the DNA is TGTGCCAGCAGCTTAGCCGGGACAGGGGGCAAGACTGAAGCTTTCTTT. It codes for CASSLAGTGGKTEAFF. The chain combines TRBV7-9 with TRBJ1-1; 12 bases align to TRBD1. The CDR3 runs to 16 residues. Germline values: CDR1 SEHNR, CDR2 FQNEAQ (reference sequence). The ends lost 0 bases at V and 5 bases at J; junction bases unmatched: 4.

The chain has TRBV30 and TRBJ2-3; 9 bases are a match to TRBD2. The CDR3 consists of 14 residues. V shed 7 bases and J 1 base; nucleotides not matched to a gene: 6. Per the germline V gene, CDR1 is GTSNPN and CDR2 is SVGIG (reference sequence). In DNA, the CDR3 is TGTGCCTTGGGACTAGCAGGCGGCACAGATACGCAGTATTTT. Residues: CALGLAGGTDTQYF.

The chain couples TRBV7-2 to TRBJ2-1; TRBD2 aligns across 9 bases. From germline, CDR1 is SGHTA and CDR2 FQGNSA. V was clipped by 2 bases and J by 7 bases; unmatched bases: 6. The CDR3 is 15 residues long. CDR3: CASSLQSGGRNEQFF. The CDR3 coding sequence is TGTGCCAGCAGCTTACAGAGCGGGGGGCGAAATGAGCAGTTCTTC.

The J gene is TRBJ2-1, the V gene TRBV27; 9 positions match TRBD2. Germline trimming cut 3 bases from V and 3 bases from J; bases unmatched to any gene: 6. The germline V gene has CDR1 MNHEY and CDR2 SMNVEV (reference sequence). The CDR3 is made up of 16 amino acids. The CDR3 region is CASSFGAGGIYNEQFF. The DNA for the CDR3 is TGTGCCAGCAGTTTTGGCGCGGGAGGGATCTACAATGAGCAGTTCTTC.

The chain uses TRBV11-2 and TRBJ2-7, with no clear D. Germline V gene sequence: CDR1 SGHAT, CDR2 FQNNGV. V lost 1 base, J lost 12 bases, and 10 bases lay in between. The CDR3 contains 11 residues. Here the CDR3 DNA reads TGTGCCAGCAGCTTAGGCGCGACAAGGTACTTC. It is translated as CASSLGATRYF.

V usage is TRBV6-5 and J usage is TRBJ2-5; 12 nucleotides line up with TRBD2. This CDR3 is built from 15 residues. Trimming cost V 6 bases and J 4 bases; bases outside gene matches: 6. The germline V gene encodes CDR1 MNHEY and CDR2 SVGAGI. DNA for the CDR3: TGTGCCAGCAGCTATCTAGCGGGGGGGCGAGAGACCCAGTACTTC. Protein sequence: CASSYLAGGRETQYF.

This rearrangement joins TRBV6-6 to TRBJ1-3; possibly TRBD1 for D (6 bases). The V and J ends lost 5 bases and 1 base respectively, with 12 bases between them. This CDR3 is built from 15 residues. Germline V gives CDR1 MNHNY, CDR2 SVGAGI (reference sequence). The CDR3 region is CASSNRVDSGNTIYF. CDR3 DNA: TGTGCCAGCAGTAACAGGGTTGATTCTGGAAACACCATATATTTT.

For the CDR3, the DNA is TGTGCCAGCCGGAGTTATAGCAATCAGCCCCAGCATTTT. Protein sequence: CASRSYSNQPQHF. The rearrangement links TRBV6-5 to TRBJ1-5; D is undetermined. Trimming shortened V by 8 bases and J by 0 bases, and 8 bases separated the two germline ends. Germline V lookup: CDR1 MNHEY, CDR2 SVGAGI. The CDR3 runs 13 residues.

This chain uses TRBV7-2 with TRBJ2-1; 8 positions match TRBD2. This CDR3 has 16 residues. Trimming took 5 bases from V and 7 from J; bases not matched to a gene: 13. Germline-derived CDR1 and CDR2 are SGHTA and FQGNSA. Written as DNA, the CDR3 is TGTGCCAGCAGCCCGATGAGCGGGAGCGTTAAGAATGAGCAGTTCTTC. It specifies CASSPMSGSVKNEQFF.

This chain joins TRBV25-1 and TRBJ2-1; 7 nucleotides agree with TRBD1. This CDR3 is built from 15 residues. V lost 4 bases and J lost 3; bases outside the gene matches: 6. Germline CDR1 MGHDK, CDR2 SYGVNS. The CDR3 DNA sequence: TGTGCCAGCAGTGCGACCCGGGACAGCTACAATGAGCAGTTCTTC. Amino acid sequence: CASSATRDSYNEQFF.

The J gene is TRBJ2-4, the V gene TRBV5-4, with 11 bases identical to TRBD2. Germline assignment: CDR1 SGHNT and CDR2 YYREEE (reference sequence). CDR3 length: 14 residues. The V and J ends lost 5 bases and 6 bases, in that order; junction bases with no gene match: 4. The CDR3 region has the DNA TGTGCCAGCAGTCTTAGCGGGAGGGGAAACATTCAGTACTTC. As protein: CASSLSGRGNIQYF.

CDR3 DNA sequence: TGTGCCAGCAACGACAGGGTCAATCAGCCCCAGCATTTT. It specifies CASNDRVNQPQHF. The chain links TRBV2 to TRBJ1-5, with 7 bases identical to TRBD1. In germline, CDR1 is SNHLY, CDR2 FYNNEI. This CDR3 spans 13 amino acids. The ends lost 7 bases at V and 3 bases at J; junction bases unmatched: 3.

V and J are TRBV7-6 and TRBJ2-5; 9 bases line up with TRBD2. Germline CDR1 is SGHVS and CDR2 is FNYEAQ. Trimming removed 5 bases from V and 3 bases from J; junction bases left unmatched: 4. This CDR3 comprises 14 residues. CDR3 coding DNA: TGTGCCAGCAGCAGGCGGGGGGGCGAAGAGACCCAGTACTTC. This codes for CASSRRGGEETQYF.